The 2 T cell receptor beta chains listed next were all sequenced from one sample in a study of T cells in Graves' hyperthyroidism and ophthalmopathy. There were TCR beta CDR3 regions amplified from RNA transcripts. With the HTBI primer set, the TCR CDR3 went through a first round of RT-PCR. Each CDR3 protein is one row after TCRdb ran MiXCR on the multiplex PCR reads. Here the sample spans 300,000 to 450,000 distinct CDR3 sequences, about 18% being singletons. The source material was blood. The source of these receptors is a man between 18 and 35 years old with Graves' ophthalmopathy.

This clonotype was seen only a few times. This chain joins TRBV12-5 and TRBJ1-6; no definite D call. Germline V CDR1 and CDR2: LGHNT, FRNRAP. V shed 3 bases and J shed 9 bases, with 3 bases lying between them. CDR3 length equals 11 residues. The CDR3 here is CASGLSSPLHF. In DNA, the CDR3 is TGTGCTAGTGGTTTAAGTTCACCCCTCCACTTT.

This clonotype was seen ten or more times. The chain is built from TRBV7-9 and TRBJ2-2, with D possibly TRBD1 on 5 matching bases. This CDR3 is 14 amino acids long. Germline values: CDR1 SEHNR, CDR2 FQNEAQ (reference sequence). Trimming removed 6 bases at V and 0 bases at J, with 8 bases between. The CDR3 nucleotides read TGTGCCAGCAGTATCAGGGCGAACACCGGGGAGCTGTTTTTT. Amino acid sequence: CASSIRANTGELFF.